The 27 T cell receptor beta chains presented below share a single source sample, sequenced in a study of T cells after yellow fever vaccination. TCRdb redid the calling of the 5' RACE reads with MiXCR, one entry per CDR3 protein. The sample holds under 550,000 distinct CDR3 sequences; around a fifth are singletons and the top ten take about a sixth. The starting material was PBMCs, obtained 21 days after the first yellow fever vaccination. These receptors all come from a man younger than 35 who received the YFV17D yellow fever vaccine.

The sample holds one count of this clonotype. The chain employs TRBV27 and TRBJ1-5, with 7 bases identical to TRBD1. The ends lost 5 bases at V and 0 bases at J; junction bases unmatched: 7. Germline V CDR1 and CDR2: MNHEY, SMNVEV (reference sequence). The CDR3 covers 16 residues. CDR3 DNA: TGTGCCAGCAGTCCCGGACAGGCGTATAGCAATCAGCCCCAGCATTTT. Protein product: CASSPGQAYSNQPQHF.

The genes are TRBV20-1 and TRBJ2-5, with 10 bases that match TRBD2. Trimming at V came to 3 bases and at J to 2 bases, leaving 6 bases not matched to a gene. CDR1 DFQATT and CDR2 SNEGSKA come from the germline V gene (reference sequence). This CDR3 has 15 residues. In nucleotides, the CDR3 is TGCAGTGCTAGCTCTAGCGGGGGAGGTCAAGAGACCCAGTACTTC. Translated: CSASSSGGGQETQYF.

This clonotype occurred many times. The CDR3 loop reads CATQGWETQYF. CDR3 nucleotide sequence: TGTGCCACACAGGGGTGGGAGACCCAGTACTTC. V is TRBV2 and J is TRBJ2-5; 7 nucleotides match TRBD1. V was pared by 10 bases and J by 5 bases, with 4 bases of the junction left unmatched. CDR3 length: 11 residues. The germline gives CDR1 SNHLY, CDR2 FYNNEI.

This clonotype was observed many times. The V gene is TRBV5-1, the J gene TRBJ2-2, with a weak D call TRBD2 (5 bases). The V and J ends lost 4 bases and 2 bases respectively, with 18 bases between them. The CDR3 covers 17 residues. Germline V gives CDR1 SGHRS, CDR2 YFSETQ. As DNA, the CDR3 is TGCGCCAGCAGCCCTGCGGCTAGCCTCCTTAACACCGGGGAGCTGTTTTTT. Translated, it gives CASSPAASLLNTGELFF.

The chain has TRBV20-1 and TRBJ2-5, with D maybe TRBD2 (6 bases). V was shortened by 0 bases and J by 1 base, with 21 bases between the two germline ends. In germline, CDR1 is DFQATT, CDR2 SNEGSKA (reference sequence). The CDR3 totals 18 residues. The CDR3 spells CSARDSLLGRGSQETQYF. For the CDR3, the DNA is TGCAGTGCTAGAGATAGTCTCTTAGGGCGGGGAAGCCAAGAGACCCAGTACTTC.

The J gene is TRBJ2-3, the V gene TRBV12-5; 7 nucleotides agree with TRBD2. V was clipped by 3 bases and J by 0 bases; unmatched bases: 6. This CDR3 is built from 16 residues. Per germline, CDR1 LGHNT and CDR2 FRNRAP. CDR3 residues: CASGFWRGISTDTQYF. The CDR3 DNA is TGTGCTAGTGGTTTCTGGCGGGGGATTAGCACAGATACGCAGTATTTT.

This clonotype was counted many times. This chain links TRBV20-1 with TRBJ2-2; the match to TRBD1 covers 8 bases. The CDR3 sequence is 14 residues long. Germline CDR1 reads DFQATT; CDR2 reads SNEGSKA (reference sequence). With V trimmed by 3 bases and J by 5 bases, 5 bases remained unmatched. The CDR3 here is CSASQGAGTGELFF. In DNA form, the CDR3 reads TGCAGTGCTAGCCAGGGGGCTGGTACCGGGGAGCTGTTTTTT.

The CDR3 protein is CASSETGGEVTQYF. CDR3 bases: TGTGCCAGCAGCGAGACTGGCGGGGAGGTGACCCAGTACTTC. V and J are TRBV9 and TRBJ2-5; weak D call: TRBD2 (6 bases). Trimming removed 3 bases at V and 7 bases at J, with 16 bases between. The CDR3 contains 14 residues. Germline CDR1 and CDR2: SGDLS and YYNGEE.

The chain joins TRBV4-3 to TRBJ2-3; TRBD2 matches 11 bases. The V gene end was trimmed by 4 bases and the J gene end by 7 bases; junction bases not matched to a gene: 10. The CDR3 runs to 16 residues. Germline V gives CDR1 LGHNA, CDR2 YSLEER. The CDR3 coding sequence is TGCGCCAGCAGCCTCTCGGCTAGCGGGGGGAAGAATACGCAGTATTTT. Translation gives CASSLSASGGKNTQYF.

The genes are TRBV5-1 and TRBJ1-1; D is perhaps TRBD1 (6 bases). The V end was cut by 0 bases, the J end by 5 bases, with 14 bases between. The CDR3 loop spans 15 amino acids. Germline lookup yields CDR1 SGHRS and CDR2 YFSETQ. CDR3 coding DNA: TGCGCCAGCAGCTTGGCCGGGGGGGCCGAGACTGAAGCTTTCTTT. This gives the protein CASSLAGGAETEAFF.

There are a few counts of this clonotype. The rearrangement links TRBV7-7 to TRBJ2-7; unclear D gene. Germline V gene data show CDR1 as SSHAT and CDR2 as FNYEAQ (reference sequence). The CDR3 contains 14 residues. The V gene lost 1 base and the J gene lost 1 base, with 8 bases spanning the gap. CDR3 region: CASSLDDGSYEQYF. The DNA for the CDR3 is TGTGCCAGCAGCTTAGACGACGGGTCCTACGAGCAGTACTTC.

The rearrangement links TRBV5-1 to TRBJ2-1; the match to TRBD2 covers 13 bases. The CDR3 is 16 residues long. V was pared by 0 bases and J by 9 bases, with 6 bases of the junction left unmatched. Germline CDR1 SGHRS, CDR2 YFSETQ. The DNA for the CDR3 is TGCGCCAGCAGCTTGGCCCCAACTAGCGGGGGGGGTGAGCAGTTCTTC. Translation: CASSLAPTSGGGEQFF.

This clonotype was seen many times. V and J are TRBV7-9 and TRBJ2-7; a possible D gene is TRBD1 (5 bases). The CDR3 length is 12 residues. V gave up 5 bases and J gave up 9 bases, with 14 bases separating them. Germline CDR1 and CDR2: SEHNR and FQNEAQ (reference sequence). The CDR3 sequence: CASSHDDQGQYV. The CDR3, as DNA: TGTGCCAGCAGCCACGACGATCAGGGGCAGTACGTC.

J is TRBJ1-1 and V is TRBV7-9; no firm D call. The CDR3 is made up of 12 amino acids. CDR1 is SEHNR and CDR2 is FQNEAQ in the germline V gene (reference sequence). V was pared by 5 bases and J by 6 bases, with 10 bases between. The CDR3 here is CASSETRSEAFF. The CDR3 region has the DNA TGTGCCAGCAGCGAGACCCGTTCTGAAGCTTTCTTT.

The rearrangement joins TRBV6-6 to TRBJ1-4, with a weak D call TRBD1 (6 bases). Trimming shortened V by 5 bases and J by 7 bases, and 11 bases separated the two germline ends. In germline, CDR1 is MNHNY, CDR2 SVGAGI (reference sequence). The CDR3 consists of 13 residues. The CDR3 sequence is CASSRQAPEKLFF. CDR3 nucleotide sequence: TGTGCCAGCAGTCGACAGGCGCCTGAAAAACTGTTTTTT.

V usage is TRBV15 and J usage is TRBJ2-3; 7 bases match TRBD2. The CDR3 is 14 amino acids. The J segment lost 4 bases and the V segment lost 7 bases, leaving 8 bases of the junction unmatched. CDR1 LNHNV and CDR2 YYDKDF come from the germline V gene (reference sequence). The CDR3 sequence: CATTSGPSPDTQYF. CDR3 sequence (DNA): TGTGCCACCACTAGCGGACCTTCTCCAGATACGCAGTATTTT.

The genes are TRBV4-2 and TRBJ2-5; D possibly corresponds to TRBD2 (6 bases). Germline V gene sequence: CDR1 LGHNA, CDR2 YNFKEQ. V lost 0 bases and J 2 bases, leaving 16 bases between the germline ends. CDR3 length: 17 amino acids. CDR3 amino acids: CASSQDYRGLLQETQYF. In DNA form, the CDR3 reads TGTGCCAGCAGCCAAGATTACCGGGGGTTACTTCAAGAGACCCAGTACTTC.

The rearrangement joins TRBV2 to TRBJ2-3; maybe TRBD2 (5 bases). Trimming pared 7 bases from V and 7 bases from J, leaving 15 bases between. The CDR3 has 13 residues. Germline V gene data show CDR1 as SNHLY and CDR2 as FYNNEI. CDR3 in DNA: TGTGCCAGCACCGGGGTTATTCCAAATACGCAGTATTTT. Residues: CASTGVIPNTQYF. Supplemented by reference TRBV2 and TRBJ2-3, the full variable domain reads EPEVTQTPSHQVTQMGQEVILRCVPISNHLYFYWYRQILGQKVEFLVSFYNNEISEKSEIFDDQFSVERPDGSNFTLKIRSTKLEDSAMYFCASTGVIPNTQYFGPGTRLTVL.

A few counts support this clonotype. The gene calls are TRBV13 and TRBJ2-5; D may be TRBD1 (5 bases). The V gene's germline CDR1 is PRHDT and CDR2 FYEKMQ (reference sequence). The germline V and J ends were trimmed by 5 bases and 3 bases, with 10 bases remaining between them. The CDR3 runs to 13 residues. DNA of the CDR3: TGTGCCAGCAGCATACGACAGAAAGAGACCCAGTACTTC. Its translation: CASSIRQKETQYF.

This chain joins TRBV6-2 or TRBV6-3 and TRBJ2-7, with D tentatively TRBD1 (5 bases). The CDR3 is made up of 13 amino acids. V lost 4 bases and J 5 bases, leaving 12 bases between the germline ends. Per the germline V gene, CDR1 is MNHEY and CDR2 is SVGEGT. The CDR3 DNA is TGTGCCAGCAGTTCAAGGGGTCACCACGAGCAGTACTTC. It yields the protein CASSSRGHHEQYF.

The chain combines TRBV7-9 with TRBJ2-7, with a tentative D call TRBD2 (7 bases). Germline CDR1 and CDR2: SEHNR and FQNEAQ (reference sequence). V lost 5 bases, J lost 4 bases, and 15 bases lay in between. This CDR3 has 14 residues. The CDR3 nucleotides are TGTGCCAGCAGCCAGTGGGGGGGGCCGTACGAGCAGTACTTC. This translates into CASSQWGGPYEQYF.

This clonotype was detected a few times. The chain has TRBV19 and TRBJ1-4; D perhaps matches TRBD1 (5 bases). The CDR3 extends over 13 amino acids. The germline V and J ends were trimmed by 9 bases and 8 bases, with 16 bases remaining between them. CDR1 and CDR2 (germline): LNHDA, SQIVND (reference sequence). The chain's CDR3 is CASSAGTREKLFF. The CDR3 DNA is TGTGCCAGCTCAGCCGGGACTCGGGAAAAACTGTTTTTT.

A few counts support this clonotype. The gene calls are TRBV5-5 and TRBJ2-5; D possibly matches TRBD1 or TRBD2 (6 bases each). The CDR3 has 12 amino acids. The germline V gene encodes CDR1 SGHKS and CDR2 YYEKEE (reference sequence). Trimming removed 3 bases from V and 5 bases from J, with 8 bases in between. DNA of the CDR3: TGTGCCAGCAGCTGGAGGGGGGAGACCCAGTACTTC. Protein product: CASSWRGETQYF.

The table lists this clonotype with a few counts. V gene TRBV27 combines with J gene TRBJ1-1; maybe TRBD1 (6 bases). CDR1 and CDR2 from the germline V gene are MNHEY and SMNVEV (reference sequence). V lost 1 base and J lost 4, with 16 bases in between. This CDR3 has 16 amino acids. The CDR3 coding sequence is TGTGCCAGCAGTTTATACGGGGGCGAGTTGGGCACTGAAGCTTTCTTT. This gives the protein CASSLYGGELGTEAFF.

The CDR3 region is CAGAQRSTGELFF. The DNA of the CDR3 is TGCGCGGGGGCACAAAGGTCCACCGGGGAGCTGTTTTTT. The chain joins TRBV29-1 to TRBJ2-2, with D maybe TRBD2 (7 bases). In germline, CDR1 is SQVTM, CDR2 ANQGSEA. The CDR3 consists of 13 residues.

V is TRBV12-3 or TRBV12-4 and J is TRBJ2-6; D perhaps matches TRBD1 (5 bases). Trimming removed 2 bases at V and 4 bases at J, with 6 bases between. This CDR3 contains 14 residues. The CDR3, as DNA: TGTGCCAGCAGTTTACCAGGGGGGGCCAACGTCCTGACTTTC. Translation: CASSLPGGANVLTF.

In this sample, this clonotype turned up a few times. The CDR3 region has the DNA TGTGCCAGCAGCTTGGGACGGCTCCCGAGTGCGTTGGGAAACACCATATATTTT. Translated: CASSLGRLPSALGNTIYF. The chain is built from TRBV7-8 and TRBJ1-3, with a tentative D call TRBD1 (5 bases). The CDR3 covers 18 residues. CDR1 and CDR2 from the germline V gene are SGHVS and FQNEAQ. Trimming shortened V by 3 bases and J by 4 bases, and 22 bases separated the two germline ends.